A selection of T cell receptor beta chains follows, all from one sample in a study of T cell clones after liver transplantation. TCRdb's copy holds only in-frame clones and misses some; the assay was immunoSEQ multiplex PCR. Of 55,000 to 70,000 clones in the sample, about 91% are singletons; the top ten hold 0.85% to 1%. The sequencing used CD4+ T cells from blood, collected about 26 months after liver transplant. The origin of the receptors is a human patient who received a liver transplant. Some T cells may have originated in the graft donor. CDR3s include the opening cysteine and the closing phenylalanine or tryptophan. A D gene is named only where the DNA matches it firmly. Clone size is shown for a subset of rows, as once, few, many or a class of expanded clone.

TRBV5-1	14	TRBJ2-7	.	TRBD1	TGCGCCAGCAGCTTGGACAGGGGGTACTACGAGCAGTACTTC	CASSLDRGYYEQYF
TRBV19	16	TRBJ2-7	.	TRBD2	TGTGCCAGTAGGGGATTCGGGGGAGGGAGCTCCTACGAGCAGTACTTC	CASRGFGGGSSYEQYF
TRBV7-2	15	TRBJ2-1	.	TRBD2	TGTGCCAGCAGCCCCCTAGCGGGAGTTTACAATGAGCAGTTCTTC	CASSPLAGVYNEQFF
TRBV4-1	15	TRBJ1-1	.	.	TGCGCCAGCAGCCAAGAAATCGGGACGAACACTGAAGCTTTCTTT	CASSQEIGTNTEAFF
TRBV5-4	17	TRBJ2-5	once	TRBD2	TGTGCCAGCAGCTCAGAGGGACTAGCGGGAGGGCAAGAGACCCAGTACTTC	CASSSEGLAGGQETQYF
TRBV27	18	TRBJ1-1	.	TRBD1	TGTGCCAGCAGTATAAATTACCCGGACAGGCAGGGGTACACTGAAGCTTTCTTT	CASSINYPDRQGYTEAFF
TRBV30	12	TRBJ2-5	.	.	TGTGCCTGGAGCCGTTCTAGGGGGGAGCAGTACTTC	CAWSRSRGEQYF
TRBV5-6	15	TRBJ2-7	.	TRBD1	TGTGCCAGCAGCATACGACAGGGGACCTCCTACGAGCAGTACTTC	CASSIRQGTSYEQYF
TRBV27	15	TRBJ2-7	.	TRBD2	TGTGCCAGCAGTTTATCGACTAGCGGGAGCTACGAGCAGTACTTC	CASSLSTSGSYEQYF
TRBV5-1	13	TRBJ2-3	few	.	TGCGCCAGCAGCCGACAGAACACAGATACGCAGTATTTT	CASSRQNTDTQYF
TRBV19	16	TRBJ1-5	.	.	TGTGCCAGTAGCGACCAACAGGGATCAGGCAATCAGCCCCAGCATTTT	CASSDQQGSGNQPQHF
TRBV13	13	TRBJ2-7	.	.	TGTGCCAGCAGCGGAGCCCAGGCCTACGAGCAGTACTTC	CASSGAQAYEQYF
TRBV19	15	TRBJ2-1	.	.	TGTGCCAGTAGTATAGCTACGGGACCCTACAATGAGCAGTTCTTC	CASSIATGPYNEQFF
TRBV7-9	15	TRBJ2-5	.	.	TGTGCCAGCAGCGAGTGGGCACTAGCAGGGGAGACCCAGTACTTC	CASSEWALAGETQYF
TRBV19	16	TRBJ2-2	once	TRBD1	TGTGCCAGTAGTATAGGACAGGGCGCGAACACCGGGGAGCTGTTTTTT	CASSIGQGANTGELFF
TRBV5-1	17	TRBJ2-2	once	.	TGCGCCAGCAGCTCTTCACAGCGAGCCGGGAACACCGGGGAGCTGTTTTTT	CASSSSQRAGNTGELFF
TRBV9	13	TRBJ2-2	.	.	TGTGCCAGCAGCGTAGAATTCACCGGGGAGCTGTTTTTT	CASSVEFTGELFF
TRBV4-2	14	TRBJ1-2	.	.	TGTGCCAGCAGCCAATCGGCCCCGAGGTATGGCTACACCTTC	CASSQSAPRYGYTF
TRBV4-1	16	TRBJ2-3	.	.	TGCGCCAGCAGCCAGGAGTGGGGGGCGATGACAGATACGCAGTATTTT	CASSQEWGAMTDTQYF
TRBV19	15	TRBJ2-5	.	.	TGTGCCAGTAGTATAATGGGGGGCTTCGGAGAGACCCAGTACTTC	CASSIMGGFGETQYF
TRBV28	14	TRBJ2-7	.	.	TGTGCCAGCAGTTCGACCGGCCGCTTTTCCGAGCAGTACTTC	CASSSTGRFSEQYF
TRBV11-2	14	TRBJ2-7	.	TRBD1	TGTGCCAGCAGCTGGACAGGGTTTCCCTACGAGCAGTACTTC	CASSWTGFPYEQYF
TRBV28	14	TRBJ2-1	.	.	TGTGCCAGCAGCTTGTTGGGGGTGGGCGGTGAGCAGTTCTTC	CASSLLGVGGEQFF
TRBV14	20	TRBJ2-1	once	TRBD2	TGTGCCAGCAGCGCAAACTGGGGGACTAGCGGGAGAAGCTCCTACAATGAGCAGTTCTTC	CASSANWGTSGRSSYNEQFF
TRBV19	18	TRBJ2-6	.	.	TGTGCCAGTAGTATGGGGCTGTTCAGGGAATCTGGGGCCAACGTCCTGACTTTC	CASSMGLFRESGANVLTF
TRBV6-6	16	TRBJ2-1	.	TRBD2	TGTGCCAGCAGTTACACGACTAGCGGGACTCACAATGAGCAGTTCTTC	CASSYTTSGTHNEQFF
TRBV4-3	15	TRBJ2-1	.	TRBD2	TGCGCCAGCAGACCTCGCCGGCGGGAGTGGAATGAGCAGTTCTTC	CASRPRRREWNEQFF
TRBV6-1	13	TRBJ1-2	.	TRBD1	TGTGCCAGCAGTGAGGGACAGCTGTATGGCTACACCTTC	CASSEGQLYGYTF
TRBV11-1	16	TRBJ2-7	.	.	TGTGCCAGCAGCCCCCAGGGTTTAGGTTTGGTCGGCGAGCAGTACTTC	CASSPQGLGLVGEQYF
TRBV12-5	14	TRBJ2-2	.	.	TGTGCTAGTGGTGCACAGGGTTGGATCGGGGAGCTGTTTTTT	CASGAQGWIGELFF
TRBV25-1	14	TRBJ1-1	.	.	TGTGCCAGCAGTGACCGGCTCAGGCACACTGAAGCTTTCTTT	CASSDRLRHTEAFF
TRBV29-1	14	TRBJ2-3	.	.	TGCAGCGCGGCTAGTCGGGGTCGCACAGATACGCAGTATTTT	CSAASRGRTDTQYF
TRBV7-3	13	TRBJ1-3	.	.	TGTGCCAGCAGCTTAGTCCCTGGAAACACCATATATTTT	CASSLVPGNTIYF
TRBV29-1	13	TRBJ2-6	.	TRBD1	TGCAGCGTTGAAGGGGACAGGGGGAACGTCCTGACTTTC	CSVEGDRGNVLTF
TRBV15	16	TRBJ2-1	.	TRBD2	TGTGCCACCAGCAGAGCGCTAGCGGGATTCATCAATGAGCAGTTCTTC	CATSRALAGFINEQFF
TRBV30	15	TRBJ1-2	once	.	TGTGCCTGGAGTGGGAGGGGGACCTCCAACTATGGCTACACCTTC	CAWSGRGTSNYGYTF
TRBV6-6	12	TRBJ1-3	.	TRBD1	TGTGCCAGCAGGGACAGGAGGAACACCATATATTTT	CASRDRRNTIYF
TRBV6-1	13	TRBJ1-5	.	.	TGTGCCAGCAGGTCAGTTGGCAATCAGCCCCAGCATTTT	CASRSVGNQPQHF
TRBV5-1	15	TRBJ2-1	.	.	TGCGCCAGCAGCTTGGCCATTGGAGTGGGAAATGAGCAGTTCTTC	CASSLAIGVGNEQFF
TRBV5-1	16	TRBJ1-1	.	TRBD1	TGCGCCAGCACCTTGGGTGGGACAGGTAGTGGGTATGGAGCTTTCTTT	CASTLGGTGSGYGAFF
TRBV27	16	TRBJ2-7	.	TRBD2	TGTGCCAGCAGTTCCGGACTAGCGGGAGGATCCTACGAGCAGTACTTC	CASSSGLAGGSYEQYF
TRBV2	16	TRBJ1-4	.	.	TGTGCCAGCAGTGGAGGGCGGGGGTTGGCTAACGAAAAACTGTTTTTT	CASSGGRGLANEKLFF
TRBV2	15	TRBJ2-3	.	.	TGTGCCAGCAGAAGGGCAGGGCTGGAGACAGATACGCAGTATTTT	CASRRAGLETDTQYF
TRBV6-1	13	TRBJ2-3	.	.	TGTGCCAGCGGTCAGGCTTACACAGATACGCAGTATTTT	CASGQAYTDTQYF
TRBV5-1	16	TRBJ2-1	.	TRBD2	TGCGCCAGCACCGCGCCGGGACTAACATCCTACAATGAGCAGTTCTTC	CASTAPGLTSYNEQFF
TRBV5-1	16	TRBJ2-2	.	.	TGCGCCAGCACGCCAAAGGGAGTTGAGTACACCGGGGAGCTGTTTTTT	CASTPKGVEYTGELFF
TRBV6-1	14	TRBJ1-2	.	.	TGTGCCAGCAGTGAGGGGGGACTTCCCTATGGCTACACCTTC	CASSEGGLPYGYTF
TRBV7-8	16	TRBJ1-1	.	.	TGTGCCAGCAGCAGAGGAACTGCCGCTATGAACACTGAAGCTTTCTTT	CASSRGTAAMNTEAFF
TRBV10-1	16	TRBJ2-2	.	.	TGCGCCAGCAGTGGGCCGGCGGGACCTGGAACCGGGGAGCTGTTTTTT	CASSGPAGPGTGELFF
TRBV5-8	14	TRBJ1-5	.	.	TGTGCCAGCAGCCGCGACCGCTACAATCAGCCCCAGCATTTT	CASSRDRYNQPQHF
TRBV7-9	12	TRBJ2-7	.	.	TGTGCCAGCAGCTTAGTTTCAGTCGAGCAGTACTTC	CASSLVSVEQYF
TRBV4-3	16	TRBJ2-7	.	.	TGCGCCAGCAGCCCCTCCGAGCAGGGATTCTCCTACGAGCAGTACTTC	CASSPSEQGFSYEQYF
TRBV6-5	15	TRBJ2-7	once	TRBD1	TGTGCCAGCAGTTACGAAGGGACAGGGGCCTACGAGCAGTACTTC	CASSYEGTGAYEQYF
TRBV29-1	13	TRBJ1-4	.	.	TGCAGCGTTCAGAGGGGTACTAATGAAAAACTGTTTTTT	CSVQRGTNEKLFF
TRBV6-1	16	TRBJ2-5	.	TRBD2	TGTGCCAGCAGTGACCCGGGACTAGCTAGGCGAGAGACCCAGTACTTC	CASSDPGLARRETQYF
TRBV5-5	14	TRBJ2-7	.	.	TGTGCCAGCAGCTTGGGGCTCTTCGACTACGAGCAGTACTTC	CASSLGLFDYEQYF
TRBV29-1	14	TRBJ2-5	.	.	TGCAGCGTTTTGACAGCTCTCCGTCAAGAGACCCAGTACTTC	CSVLTALRQETQYF
TRBV18	13	TRBJ2-1	.	.	TGTGCCAGCTCACCAGACCGCCACAATGAGCAGTTCTTC	CASSPDRHNEQFF
TRBV25-1	13	TRBJ1-2	.	.	TGTGCCAGCAGTGAGACAGGCGGCTATGGCTACACCTTC	CASSETGGYGYTF
TRBV9	16	TRBJ2-1	.	TRBD2	TGTGCCAGCAGCGTAGTTGGGACTAGCGGCTACAATGAGCAGTTCTTC	CASSVVGTSGYNEQFF